This is a list of T cell receptor beta chains from one sample in a study of blood T cell repertoires in COVID-19. Measured with immunoSEQ multiplex PCR; TCRdb has only the in-frame clones, and not every one. The sample includes roughly 200,000 clones, roughly 87% seen only once; the top ten take approximately 12%. Sequencing input: peripheral blood. The receptors originated from a woman between 18 and 29 years old who had recovered from COVID-19. CDR3s include the opening cysteine and the closing phenylalanine or tryptophan. Fields, in order: J gene, D gene, V gene, clone size, CDR3 protein, CDR3 DNA. The D gene is left open where the match is weak. Clone size, where shown, is once, few, many, or a class for clones that have expanded.

>TRBJ1-6|NA|TRBV15|NA
CATSRDDTVNSPLHF
TGTGCCACCAGCAGAGACGACACGGTAAATTCACCCCTCCACTTT
>TRBJ2-3|NA|TRBV20-1|NA
CSASEQAVRTDTQYF
TGCAGTGCTAGTGAACAGGCAGTGCGCACAGATACGCAGTATTTT
>TRBJ1-1|NA|TRBV4-2|NA
CASSQDQAGLMNTEAFF
TGTGCCAGCAGCCAAGATCAGGCAGGGCTTATGAACACTGAAGCTTTCTTT
>TRBJ2-2|TRBD2|TRBV6-2/TRBV6-3|NA
CASSFYSGRAQDGELFF
TGTGCCAGCAGTTTTTATAGCGGGAGGGCCCAGGACGGGGAGCTGTTTTTT
>TRBJ2-3|TRBD2|TRBV2|NA
CASSGISGRTDTQYF
TGTGCCAGCAGTGGGATAAGCGGGAGAACAGATACGCAGTATTTT
>TRBJ2-2|TRBD2|TRBV19|NA
CASSTSGEYTGELFF
TGTGCCAGTAGTACTAGCGGGGAATACACCGGGGAGCTGTTTTTT
>TRBJ2-1|TRBD2|TRBV5-4|NA
CASSLEGSGRNNEQFF
TGTGCCAGCAGCTTGGAAGGTAGCGGGAGAAACAATGAGCAGTTCTTC
>TRBJ1-5|NA|TRBV6-6|NA
CASSQGQYNQPQHF
TGTGCCAGCAGCCAAGGACAGTACAATCAGCCCCAGCATTTT
>TRBJ2-4|NA|TRBV7-2|NA
CASSSTGLAKNIQYF
TGTGCCAGCAGCTCGACAGGTCTAGCCAAAAACATTCAGTACTTC
>TRBJ2-1|NA|TRBV15|once
CATSRDSYNEQFF
TGTGCCACCAGCAGGGACAGTTACAATGAGCAGTTCTTC
>TRBJ2-7|NA|TRBV27|NA
CASSPGSSSYEQYF
TGTGCCAGCAGTCCCGGGAGTAGCTCCTACGAGCAGTACTTC
>TRBJ2-7|TRBD2|TRBV7-6|NA
CASSGQVAGGTYEQYF
TGTGCCAGCAGCGGTCAGGTAGCGGGGGGAACCTACGAGCAGTACTTC
>TRBJ2-7|NA|TRBV9|NA
CASSVGADYEQYF
TGTGCCAGCAGCGTAGGGGCCGATTACGAGCAGTACTTC
>TRBJ2-1|TRBD2|TRBV3-1/TRBV3-2|NA
CASSQRGVAGNEQFF
TGTGCCAGCAGCCAACGAGGGGTAGCGGGCAATGAGCAGTTCTTC
>TRBJ1-1|NA|TRBV5-1|NA
CASTLYGGDLNTEAFF
TGCGCCAGCACTCTATATGGGGGCGACTTGAACACTGAGGCTTTCTTT
>TRBJ2-2|TRBD1|TRBV5-1|NA
CASSSRTGSGELFF
TGCGCCAGCAGCTCCAGGACAGGGTCCGGGGAGCTGTTTTTT
>TRBJ2-1|TRBD2|TRBV6-2/TRBV6-3|NA
CASSYSRDGGGNEQFF
TGTGCCAGCAGTTACTCGCGGGATGGGGGGGGAAATGAGCAGTTCTTC
>TRBJ2-3|TRBD2|TRBV19|NA
CASSNILKGLAVDTQYF
TGTGCCAGTAGTAATATCTTAAAAGGACTAGCGGTAGATACGCAGTATTTT
>TRBJ1-2|TRBD1|TRBV6-5|NA
CATGVQGAGYTF
TGTGCCACCGGGGTCCAGGGGGCTGGCTACACCTTC
>TRBJ1-1|TRBD1|TRBV10-1|NA
CASSEFPGQGAVGAFF
TGCGCCAGCAGTGAGTTCCCGGGACAGGGGGCGGTCGGAGCTTTCTTT
>TRBJ2-7|NA|TRBV5-1|NA
CASSLIVGQAEQYF
TGCGCCAGCAGCTTAATAGTAGGCCAGGCCGAGCAGTACTTC
>TRBJ2-1|NA|TRBV11-2|NA
CASSQGLDNEQFF
TGTGCCAGCAGCCAGGGGTTAGACAATGAGCAGTTCTTC
>TRBJ2-2|TRBD2|TRBV6-2/TRBV6-3|NA
CASSYLRTSGLSTGELFF
TGTGCCAGCAGTTACTTAAGGACTAGCGGCCTTAGTACCGGGGAGCTGTTTTTT
>TRBJ1-2|NA|TRBV3-1/TRBV3-2|NA
CASSQGLSGGHGYTF
TGTGCCAGCAGCCAAGGACTTAGCGGGGGTCATGGCTACACCTTC
>TRBJ2-1|TRBD2|TRBV11-2|NA
CASSLDKRGRWDNEQFF
TGTGCCAGCAGCTTAGATAAGCGCGGGAGGTGGGACAATGAGCAGTTCTTC
>TRBJ2-2|TRBD2|TRBV4-2|few
CASSQVAGGTGELFF
TGTGCCAGCAGCCAAGTAGCGGGAGGAACCGGGGAGCTGTTTTTT
>TRBJ2-1|NA|TRBV6-5|NA
CASSYSSGVSNEQFF
TGTGCCAGCAGTTACTCTAGCGGCGTGAGCAATGAGCAGTTCTTC
>TRBJ1-2|NA|TRBV7-8|NA
CASSLAGVTAGYTF
TGTGCCAGCAGCTTAGCCGGGGTGACTGCGGGCTACACCTTC
>TRBJ2-5|TRBD2|TRBV7-2|NA
CASSRGLAGETQYF
TGTGCCAGCAGCCGGGGACTAGCGGGAGAGACCCAGTACTTC
>TRBJ1-2|NA|TRBV19|NA
CASTGQLIGYTF
TGTGCCAGTACCGGACAGCTAATTGGCTACACCTTC
>TRBJ1-5|TRBD1|TRBV30|NA
CASNSGGQGNQPQHF
TGTGCCTCCAACTCAGGGGGCCAAGGCAATCAGCCCCAGCATTTT
>TRBJ2-3|NA|TRBV5-4|NA
CASSLSGITDTQYF
TGTGCCAGCAGCTTAAGCGGAATCACAGATACGCAGTATTTT
>TRBJ2-7|TRBD2|TRBV27|few
CASSLAGGPYEQYF
TGTGCCAGCAGCCTAGCGGGAGGGCCGTACGAGCAGTACTTC
>TRBJ2-7|TRBD1|TRBV25-1|NA
CASSEGTGVNEQYF
TGTGCCAGCAGTGAAGGGACAGGGGTGAACGAGCAGTACTTC
>TRBJ1-1|NA|TRBV6-5|NA
CASSYSKQEVNTEAFF
TGTGCCAGCAGTTACTCGAAGCAGGAGGTGAACACTGAAGCTTTCTTT
>TRBJ2-3|TRBD2|TRBV7-2|NA
CASSLASVLAGGGDTQYF
TGTGCCAGCAGCTTAGCGTCGGTACTAGCGGGAGGAGGGGATACGCAGTATTTT
>TRBJ1-4|TRBD1|TRBV6-5|NA
CASSTGGYEKLFF
TGTGCCAGCAGCACAGGGGGTTACGAAAAACTGTTTTTT
>TRBJ2-1|NA|TRBV27|NA
CASSSGGPYNEQFF
TGTGCCAGCAGCTCGGGCGGGCCCTACAATGAGCAGTTCTTC
>TRBJ1-2|NA|TRBV24-1|NA
CATVPPTGNYGYTF
TGTGCCACCGTCCCCCCCACAGGGAACTATGGCTACACCTTC
>TRBJ2-7|NA|TRBV6-2/TRBV6-3|few
CASSYHSGSSSYEQYF
TGTGCCAGCAGTTACCATAGCGGTTCGAGCTCCTACGAGCAGTACTTC
>TRBJ1-1|NA|TRBV11-3|NA
CASSQMNTEAFF
TGTGCCAGCAGCCAGATGAACACTGAAGCTTTCTTT
>TRBJ2-5|NA|TRBV6-6|NA
CASTFSGGGETQYF
TGTGCCAGCACCTTTAGCGGAGGCGGGGAGACCCAGTACTTC
>TRBJ2-1|TRBD2|TRBV19|NA
CASSPSGRPRTLRGASYNEQFF
TGTGCCAGTAGTCCAAGCGGGCGACCTCGGACTTTGCGGGGGGCCTCCTACAATGAGCAGTTCTTC
>TRBJ1-1|NA|TRBV4-3|NA
CASSQVNRWENTEAFF
TGCGCCAGCAGCCAAGTTAACAGGTGGGAGAACACTGAAGCTTTCTTT
>TRBJ2-1|NA|TRBV29-1|NA
CSVLANEQFF
TGCAGCGTCCTAGCAAACGAGCAGTTCTTC
>TRBJ1-3|NA|TRBV7-6|NA
CASSYYGRGSGNTIYF
TGTGCCAGCAGCTACTATGGACGGGGCTCTGGAAACACCATATATTTT
>TRBJ2-1|NA|TRBV7-6|NA
CASSSKLAGNEQFF
TGTGCCAGCAGCTCAAAATTAGCTGGCAATGAGCAGTTCTTC
>TRBJ2-1|TRBD2|TRBV5-4|NA
CASSPDGTSVYYNEQFF
TGTGCCAGCAGCCCCGACGGGACTAGCGTTTACTACAATGAGCAGTTCTTC
>TRBJ2-2|TRBD1|TRBV2|NA
CASRRTGEAGELFF
TGTGCCAGCAGAAGGACAGGGGAAGCCGGGGAGCTGTTTTTT
>TRBJ2-7|NA|TRBV6-2/TRBV6-3|NA
CASSPTGTRGYEQYF
TGTGCCAGCAGTCCAACCGGGACAAGGGGTTACGAGCAGTACTTC
>TRBJ2-5|TRBD2|TRBV7-9|NA
CASGSGVESLHQETQYF
TGTGCCAGCGGCAGCGGGGTAGAGTCTCTTCACCAAGAGACCCAGTACTTC
>TRBJ2-1|TRBD2|TRBV6-6|NA
CASSRGVGGSGRLNEQFF
TGTGCCAGCAGTCGCGGGGTCGGTGGTAGCGGGAGATTAAATGAGCAGTTCTTC